A selection of T cell receptor beta chains follows, all from one sample in a study of vaccination effects on CD4 cells after COVID-19. These receptors' antigens are unknown. TCRdb's table, derived via immunoSEQ multiplex PCR, lists solely in-frame clones and lacks some. The sample lists some 50,000 clones; 60% to 80% were seen once. The sample was CD4+ T cells from PBMCs cultured without peptide, taken before COVID-19 vaccination. Every receptor here comes from a human donor who had a prior SARS-CoV-2 infection. CDR3s include the opening cysteine and the closing phenylalanine or tryptophan. Each record gives: V gene, clone size, D gene, J gene, CDR3 protein, CDR3 DNA. A D gene is named only where the DNA matches it firmly. Where a row states a size, it is once, few, many or the class of an expanded clone; other rows omit it.

TRBV19	few	TRBD1	TRBJ1-2	CASSISGQAGYGYTF	TGTGCCAGTAGTATTTCTGGACAGGCCGGCTATGGCTACACCTTC
TRBV4-1	NA	NA	TRBJ2-1	CASSQDPTFLAQSSYNEQFF	TGCGCCAGCAGCCAAGACCCGACTTTTCTAGCGCAATCTTCGTACAATGAGCAGTTCTTC
TRBV11-3	NA	NA	TRBJ2-3	CASSLEGTSTDTQYF	TGTGCCAGCAGCTTAGAGGGGACTAGCACAGATACGCAGTATTTT
TRBV20-1	few	NA	TRBJ2-1	CSASSWVEQFF	TGCAGTGCTAGTTCCTGGGTTGAGCAGTTCTTC
TRBV19	NA	NA	TRBJ1-1	CASSIPGPLSEAFF	TGTGCCAGTAGTATTCCGGGACCGTTAAGCGAAGCTTTCTTT
TRBV11-2	NA	TRBD2	TRBJ2-7	CASSFQGLAEDF	TGTGCCAGCAGCTTCCAGGGACTAGCGGAGGACTTC
TRBV7-3	NA	NA	TRBJ2-3	CASSLIVGSSDTQYF	TGTGCCAGCAGCTTAATAGTCGGTAGTTCAGATACGCAGTATTTT
TRBV5-1	NA	TRBD1	TRBJ1-2	CASSPYRGDYGYTF	TGCGCCAGCAGCCCGTACAGGGGAGACTATGGCTACACCTTC
TRBV15	NA	NA	TRBJ2-7	CATSRGGSWKHEQYF	TGTGCCACCAGCAGAGGGGGCAGTTGGAAGCACGAGCAGTACTTC
TRBV4-1	few	TRBD1	TRBJ2-5	CASSQDRTGPRGETQYF	TGCGCCAGCAGCCAAGATAGGACAGGGCCCAGGGGAGAGACCCAGTACTTC
TRBV7-3	NA	TRBD1	TRBJ2-2	CASSSPPTGGHGELFF	TGTGCCAGCAGCTCACCGCCGACAGGGGGCCACGGGGAGCTGTTTTTT
TRBV2	NA	NA	TRBJ2-3	CATLRLLGTDTQYF	TGTGCCACCCTACGGCTCCTCGGAACAGATACGCAGTATTTT
TRBV18	few	TRBD2	TRBJ2-1	CASSPPFTSGGGEQFF	TGTGCCAGCTCACCACCGTTCACTAGCGGGGGTGGTGAGCAGTTCTTC
TRBV15	NA	NA	TRBJ1-2	CATSRDVDRSDYGYTF	TGTGCCACCAGCAGAGATGTCGACAGGTCGGACTATGGCTACACCTTC
TRBV5-4	NA	TRBD2	TRBJ2-1	CASSPTSGSYNEQFF	TGTGCCAGCAGCCCCACTAGCGGGTCCTACAATGAGCAGTTCTTC
TRBV4-3	NA	TRBD1	TRBJ1-6	CASSQVGQGAYNSPLHF	TGCGCCAGCAGCCAAGTCGGGCAGGGGGCGTATAATTCACCCCTCCACTTT
TRBV9	NA	NA	TRBJ2-1	CASSVVDKRLFF	TGTGCCAGCAGCGTAGTTGACAAGCGATTGTTCTTC
TRBV2	NA	NA	TRBJ1-1	CASSVQTLAFF	TGTGCCAGCAGTGTTCAGACCTTAGCTTTCTTT
TRBV19	NA	NA	TRBJ2-2	CASSEQANTGELFF	TGTGCCAGTTCGGAACAGGCGAACACCGGGGAGCTGTTTTTT
TRBV3-1/TRBV3-2	NA	NA	TRBJ2-1	CASSPWPGMNEQFF	TGTGCCAGCAGCCCCTGGCCAGGTATGAATGAGCAGTTCTTC
TRBV6-6	NA	TRBD2	TRBJ2-2	CASSWATSGNTGELFF	TGTGCCAGCAGTTGGGCGACTAGCGGGAACACCGGGGAGCTGTTTTTT
TRBV11-3	NA	NA	TRBJ1-6	CASSLDRRNSYNSPLHF	TGTGCCAGCAGCTTAGATCGCAGAAACTCCTATAATTCACCCCTCCACTTT
TRBV5-8	NA	NA	TRBJ1-1	CASSLDPETEAFF	TGTGCCAGCAGCTTGGACCCGGAGACTGAAGCTTTCTTT
TRBV7-9	NA	TRBD1	TRBJ1-2	CASSSTGEGGYTF	TGTGCCAGCAGCTCGACAGGGGAGGGCGGCTACACCTTC
TRBV7-9	NA	TRBD2	TRBJ2-2	CASSPTGVRTSMTGELFF	TGTGCCAGCAGCCCGACTGGCGTCAGGACTAGCATGACCGGGGAGCTGTTTTTT
TRBV6-5	NA	TRBD2	TRBJ2-3	CASRLAGGPTDTQYF	TGTGCCAGCAGACTAGCGGGAGGGCCCACAGATACGCAGTATTTT
TRBV6-4	NA	TRBD1	TRBJ2-5	CASSPGTGGWETQYF	TGTGCCAGCAGTCCCGGGACAGGGGGATGGGAGACCCAGTACTTC
TRBV11-3	NA	NA	TRBJ2-7	CASSFAGEDSYEQYF	TGTGCCAGCAGCTTTGCGGGCGAGGACTCCTACGAGCAGTACTTC
TRBV19	NA	NA	TRBJ2-3	CASSIPSSTDTQYF	TGTGCCAGTAGTATCCCCAGTAGCACAGATACGCAGTATTTT
TRBV6-6	NA	NA	TRBJ2-7	CASSYRVEQYF	TGTGCCAGCAGTTACAGGGTTGAGCAGTACTTC
TRBV5-1	NA	TRBD1	TRBJ1-1	CASSSTGGVGTEAFF	TGCGCCAGCAGCTCCACAGGGGGCGTTGGGACTGAAGCTTTCTTT
TRBV5-1	NA	TRBD2	TRBJ2-1	CASSRGSWTSGSNFNEQFF	TGCGCCAGCAGCCGCGGTTCGTGGACTAGCGGGAGTAATTTCAATGAGCAGTTCTTC
TRBV12-5	few	TRBD1	TRBJ2-5	CASGPTGQETQYF	TGTGCTAGTGGCCCGACAGGGCAAGAGACCCAGTACTTC